Shown below are 8 T cell receptor beta chains from a single sample sequenced in a study of CD8 T cells in Susac syndrome. Random hexamers served to reverse transcribe roughly 0.5 to 1 ug RNA. Using its own MiXCR run on the immunoSEQ multiplex PCR reads, TCRdb lists one record per CDR3 protein. This sample has 140,000 or so distinct CDR3 sequences; about 94% occur once, and the top ten carry over 0.065%. Specimen: CD4+ T cells from PBMCs. The receptors derive from a human donor with Susac syndrome.

V is TRBV12-3 or TRBV12-4 and J is TRBJ2-1; 7 bases fit TRBD2. This CDR3 spans 16 amino acids. V was pared by 0 bases and J by 4 bases, with 6 bases of the junction left unmatched. In DNA form, the CDR3 reads TGTGCCAGCAGTTTAGCGGGAGGGTCCCCTTACAATGAGCAGTTCTTC. Protein product: CASSLAGGSPYNEQFF.

The gene calls are TRBV20-1 and TRBJ2-4; D is unresolved. The ends were cut back, 0 bases at V and 2 bases at J, with 14 bases in the middle. This CDR3 is built from 16 residues. Looked up from germline, CDR1 is DFQATT and CDR2 is SNEGSKA (reference sequence). This chain's CDR3 is CSARDNTRDSKNIQYF. The CDR3 DNA reads TGCAGTGCTAGAGATAACACAAGGGATTCCAAAAACATTCAGTACTTC.

The chain has TRBV3-1 and TRBJ1-2; D is ambiguous. The CDR3 is 13 residues long. The germline gives CDR1 LGHDT, CDR2 YNNKEL (reference sequence). Trimming took 1 base from V and 7 from J, leaving 10 bases between them. CDR3: CASSQVRGAGYTF. The CDR3, as DNA: TGTGCCAGCAGCCAAGTCAGAGGTGCTGGCTACACCTTC.

The rearrangement joins TRBV23-1 to TRBJ2-1, with TRBD2 matching over 10 bases. Being an ORF, TRBV23-1 has a function that is uncertain. Trimming at V came to 9 bases and at J to 2 bases, leaving 1 base not matched to a gene. This CDR3 has 13 amino acids. In DNA, the CDR3 is TGCGCCAGAGGGACTAGCGCCTACAATGAGCAGTTCTTC. As protein: CARGTSAYNEQFF.

J is TRBJ2-1 and V is TRBV4-2; 9 bases line up with TRBD2. The junction had 7 bases not matched to a gene; V was cut back by 1 base and J by 3 bases. CDR3 size: 17 residues. Germline-derived CDR1 and CDR2 are LGHNA and YNFKEQ. The CDR3 spells CASSQGVAGVDYNEQFF. The CDR3 DNA is TGTGCCAGCAGCCAAGGGGTAGCGGGAGTTGACTACAATGAGCAGTTCTTC.

This chain connects TRBV7-9 to TRBJ2-2, with 10 bases matching TRBD2. Trimming took 0 bases from V and 5 from J; bases not matched to a gene: 3. CDR1 and CDR2 (germline): SEHNR, FQNEAQ (reference sequence). CDR3 length equals 16 residues. As DNA, the CDR3 is TGTGCCAGCAGCTTAGCGCCTAGCGGGAGAACCGGGGAGCTGTTTTTT. It codes for CASSLAPSGRTGELFF.

The chain uses TRBV4-1 and TRBJ1-1; maybe TRBD1 (5 bases). Germline loops: CDR1 MGHRA, CDR2 YSYEKL. The CDR3 has 15 amino acids. Trimming stripped 1 base from V and 6 bases from J, with 15 bases between. This chain's CDR3 is CASSQVGPGGAEAFF. The DNA for the CDR3 is TGCGCCAGCAGCCAAGTTGGGCCGGGAGGGGCTGAAGCTTTCTTT.

The chain couples TRBV7-9 to TRBJ1-1; 8 nucleotides agree with TRBD1. After removal of 0 bases from V and 9 bases from J, the junction contained 3 bases not matched to a gene. Looked up from germline, CDR1 is SEHNR and CDR2 is FQNEAQ (reference sequence). CDR3 length equals 13 residues. CDR3 sequence: CASSLATGGKAFF. The CDR3 DNA reads as TGTGCCAGCAGCTTAGCTACAGGGGGGAAAGCTTTCTTT.